Listed below are T cell receptor beta chains from one sample, sequenced in a study of cytomegalovirus exposure and HLA in healthy donors. The assay was immunoSEQ multiplex PCR, and TCRdb's table has in-frame clones only and misses some. The profile shows 60,000 to 70,000 clones, more than 70% of them singletons. The specimen sequenced was PBMCs. The receptors originated from a man aged 45-60 years in good health and CMV-seropositive. Each CDR3 is given with its conserved first and last residue. D genes are given only for firm matches. Rows may omit the clone size; those that give it use once, few, many or a size class.

>TRBJ1-6|TRBD1|TRBV5-1|-
TGCGCCAGCAGCCCGGGACAGGGAGGTTCACCCCTCCACTTT
CASSPGQGGSPLHF
>TRBJ1-1|-|TRBV4-3|-
TGCGCCAGCAGCCAAGAACTAGGCGGGCCCTCCGGCACTGAAGCTTTCTTT
CASSQELGGPSGTEAFF
>TRBJ2-7|-|TRBV6-6|-
TGTGCCAGCAGCCCGGGGGGCGGCGAGCAGTACTTC
CASSPGGGEQYF
>TRBJ2-2|TRBD1|TRBV11-2|-
TGTGCCAGCAGCGACTGGGGACAGGGGAGAGTGGTCGGGGAGCTGTTTTTT
CASSDWGQGRVVGELFF
>TRBJ2-7|TRBD2|TRBV10-2|once
TGCGCCAGCAGACCCCCCCAACCTTCGCCAGCGGGAGGCGGCTACGAGCAGTACTTC
CASRPPQPSPAGGGYEQYF
>TRBJ2-2|TRBD1|TRBV7-9|-
TGTGCCAGCACCCCCGGACAGGGGGACACCGGGGAGCTGTTTTTT
CASTPGQGDTGELFF
>TRBJ1-5|TRBD1|TRBV27|-
TGTGCCAGCAGTTTAAGGGGGCGGGAAAATCAGCCCCAGCATTTT
CASSLRGRENQPQHF
>TRBJ1-1|-|TRBV30|-
TGTGCCTGGAGTGTCTACAGGGCTAACACTGAAGCTTTCTTT
CAWSVYRANTEAFF
>TRBJ1-5|-|TRBV28|-
TGTGCCAGCAGTAAGGGAGGATACGGTCAGCCCCAGCATTTT
CASSKGGYGQPQHF
>TRBJ1-1|-|TRBV5-1|few
TGCGCCAGTGGACAGTCCACCCCTATGAACACTGAAGCTTTCTTT
CASGQSTPMNTEAFF
>TRBJ2-7|-|TRBV9|few
TGTGCCAGCAGCGTAGGCCCTAGCAACGAGCAGTACTTC
CASSVGPSNEQYF
>TRBJ2-7|TRBD2|TRBV6-1|-
TGTGCCAGCAGTGAAAGCGGGATCTACGAGCAGTACTTC
CASSESGIYEQYF
>TRBJ2-3|-|TRBV29-1|-
TGCAGCGCCCCGCCGGGGGTCCGTGTGACAGATACGCAGTATTTT
CSAPPGVRVTDTQYF
>TRBJ2-2|-|TRBV21-1|-
TGTGCCAGCAGCCCCCGGGCGGGAGGGTCCGGTTATACCACCGGGGAGCTGTTTTTT
CASSPRAGGSGYTTGELFF
>TRBJ2-3|-|TRBV5-1|few
TGCGCCAGCACAGTAGGCGGGACAGATACGCAGTATTTT
CASTVGGTDTQYF
>TRBJ2-3|TRBD2|TRBV5-3|-
TGTGCCAGAAGCTTGCGCAGGCCAGCGGGAGCAAAAGATACGCAGTATTTT
CARSLRRPAGAKDTQYF
>TRBJ2-4|-|TRBV10-3|-
TGTGCCATCAGTGTATCGGGGAGAGGTAACATTCAGTACTTC
CAISVSGRGNIQYF
>TRBJ2-7|-|TRBV5-1|few
TGCGCCAGCAGCTTCAGCGGCGACTACGAGCAGTACTTC
CASSFSGDYEQYF
>TRBJ2-7|TRBD1|TRBV4-1|-
TGCGCCAGCAGCCGAACCGGGACAGGGTCCTACGAGCAGTACTTC
CASSRTGTGSYEQYF
>TRBJ2-7|-|TRBV6-5|few
TGTGCCAGCAGAGCTCCCCACTACGAGCAGTACTTC
CASRAPHYEQYF
>TRBJ2-5|TRBD2|TRBV7-6|-
TGTGCCAGCAGCCCACTAGCGGGGGGGCAAGAGACCCAGTACTTC
CASSPLAGGQETQYF
>TRBJ2-1|-|TRBV19|-
TGTGCCAGTAGTATCGGGGGGCCTTCCTACAATGAGCAGTTCTTC
CASSIGGPSYNEQFF
>TRBJ2-7|-|TRBV7-8|-
TGTGCCAGCACCCCCCGAGGGAGATCGGTGGGCGAGCAGTACTTC
CASTPRGRSVGEQYF
>TRBJ2-1|TRBD2|TRBV7-2|-
TGTGCCAGCAGCTTCCGCGGGAGCTACAATGAGCAGTTCTTC
CASSFRGSYNEQFF
>TRBJ2-3|-|TRBV13|-
TGTGCCAGCAGCCCCCCCCGGGGAGATACGCAGTATTTT
CASSPPRGDTQYF
>TRBJ2-7|TRBD2|TRBV30|-
TGTGCCTGGAGTGCCGGTCCAGCGGGAGTGTCCGAGCAGTACTTC
CAWSAGPAGVSEQYF
>TRBJ1-5|-|TRBV19|-
TGTGCCAGTACCATCGTAGGGACACCGAATCAGCCCCAGCATTTT
CASTIVGTPNQPQHF
>TRBJ1-5|TRBD1|TRBV15|-
TGTGCCACCAGCAGCCAACAGGGGAGAGATCAGCCCCAGCATTTT
CATSSQQGRDQPQHF
>TRBJ2-7|-|TRBV15|few
TGTGCCACCAGCAGAGTCCACGTTCCTATCGATTACGAGCAGTACTTC
CATSRVHVPIDYEQYF